The clone carrying this T cell receptor beta chain was counted a few times. The antigen remains undetermined. The source of the sample is a study of post-analysis software for immune sequencing data. About the research overall: Recorded disease courses covered relapsing-remitting, secondary progressive and progressive-relapsing multiple sclerosis. Some patients had no subtype annotation. Findings and limits, study-wide: Samples sharing a preparation batch grouped tightly together when assessed by F measure.

Tagging with unique molecular identifiers was a feature of the TCR beta cDNA libraries. Using its own MiXCR run on the PCR reads, TCRdb lists one record per CDR3 protein. The data show approximately 360,000 distinct CDR3 sequences, roughly 38% seen once. The sequence was obtained from a girl between 5 and 17 years old with multiple sclerosis. The sample consisted of blood.

In DNA form, the CDR3 reads TGTGCCAGCAGCCCTGGACCGGGGGAAAAACTGTTTTTT. This encodes CASSPGPGEKLFF. This chain connects TRBV7-2 to TRBJ1-4, with no clear D. The ends were cut back, 5 bases at V and 8 bases at J, with 12 bases in the middle. Looked up from germline, CDR1 is SGHTA and CDR2 is FQGNSA. CDR3 length equals 13 residues.